The subject of this entry is one T cell receptor (beta chain). It has no known antigen specificity. Base qualities are not provided; no much larger clone lies one nucleotide away. Systemically healthy Caucasian individuals from Russia, around 38 in total and aged about 6 to 95 years, were included as donors. Roughly 9.5 milliliters of peripheral blood were drawn from each donor into EDTA-treated Vacutainer tubes. Ficoll-Paque density-gradient centrifugation was used to isolate PBMCs, with at least 7 million obtained per sample. Total RNA was extracted from PBMCs with Trizol reagent, with at least 6 micrograms obtained per sample. Naive CD45RAhigh/CD27high T cell percentages were measured by flow cytometry on a PBMC aliquot from every donor. Libraries came from 5' RACE. Instrument on record: Illumina HiSeq 2500. A second PCR of roughly 7 to 11 cycles was performed with a sample-barcoded 5' primer and a J-beta primer mix. A template-switch 5' adaptor carrying 12 random nucleotides introduced a unique molecular identifier onto each TCR beta cDNA molecule. Each sample yielded at least 3 million CDR3-containing paired-end reads. All of the RNA was converted into first-strand cDNA using the Mint cDNA synthesis kit, with a TRBC-specific oligonucleotide serving as the primer. Following uracil-DNA glycosylase treatment, all cDNA underwent a first 18-cycle PCR with the universal primers M1SS and BC2_uni_R. Per the original workflow: For normalization, 1 million high-quality reads, each with a distinct molecular identifier, were randomly selected from each sample. Instead of being binned into consensus sequences, reads with shared molecular identifiers were discarded. MiTCR, set to a Q25 quality threshold and the strictest error-elimination algorithm, was used for CDR3 identification, clonotype clustering and error correction. A nonparametric unseen species model using Euler transformation provided a lower-bound estimate of total TCR beta diversity. TCRdb handled the public reads itself, with Q25 trimming in fastp and clone calling in MiXCR, and kept productive beta chains. Rows matching on CDR3 protein sequence are summarized as one entry with the most common DNA and genes. TCRdb, not the original authors, processed these V and J calls. The sample has hundreds of thousands of distinct CDR3 sequences on record, approximately 50% of them singletons. 30% to 40% of the sample is taken by the ten largest.

This record comes from a study of blood T cells in healthy people across ages (dated by TCRdb to between 2014 and 2016). Context from the whole study: In model experiments, template switching captured roughly one uniquely barcoded TCR beta cDNA molecule for every two T cells. Using deep sequencing normalized with unique cDNA molecular identifiers, the study measured how TCR beta repertoire diversity changes with age. The donors were split into four age groups: young (average 16 years), middle-aged (roughly 39), aged (approximately 60) and long-lived (over 80). Donors of different ages were randomly distributed across sequencing lanes to avoid experimental bias. For two donors (one aged 18 to 29 and one aged 80 or older), the study analyzed two additional independent replicas of 1 million unique cDNA reads from the same blood draw. Study-wide conclusions, independent of this receptor: Conclusive comparison of naive and antigen-experienced compartments was prevented by the profiling of bulk unsorted PBMCs. Compared with the aged group, the long-lived group had more naive CD4+ T cells, fewer expanded clones and increased TCR diversity, a pattern suggesting age selection. As age increased, observed TCR beta diversity per million T cells dropped in a roughly linear way, and a significant reduction was already evident by age about 40. Total diversity estimates from one million sequenced T cells were considered lower bounds and underestimates. Because donor CMV infection status was unknown, age-related changes in expanded clonotypes were potentially confounded. A strong correlation was found between observed TCR beta diversity and the percentage of naive T cells measured by flow cytometry.

Sequenced material: blood. This TCR came from a woman aged 55-69 years in good health.

The sequenced DNA is TGTGCCACCAGTGGTGTAGGGGACCTCTCAGAAGGCTACACCTTC. Translated, it reads CATSGVGDLSEGYTF. This sequence uses TRBV24-1 and TRBJ1-2, and perhaps TRBD1 as D gene, on 5 matching bases. Spanning cysteine to phenylalanine, the CDR3 consists of 15 amino acids. Kept here is only the CDR3 DNA, which spans 45 bases and is read in frame from base 1. CDR1 and CDR2 (KGHDR, SFDVKD) derive from the germline V gene. The germline ends are 20 bases apart after V is trimmed by 5 bases and J by 8 bases.